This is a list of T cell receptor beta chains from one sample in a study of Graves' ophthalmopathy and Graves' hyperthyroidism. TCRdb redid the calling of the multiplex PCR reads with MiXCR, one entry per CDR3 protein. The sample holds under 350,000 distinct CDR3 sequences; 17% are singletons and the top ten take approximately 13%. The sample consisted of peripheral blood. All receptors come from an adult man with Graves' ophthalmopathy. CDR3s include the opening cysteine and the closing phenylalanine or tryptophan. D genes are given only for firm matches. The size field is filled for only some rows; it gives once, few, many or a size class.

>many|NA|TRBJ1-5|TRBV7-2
CASSTYRVGQPQHF
TGTGCCAGCAGCACCTACCGGGTTGGACAGCCCCAGCATTTT
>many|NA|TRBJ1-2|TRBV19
CASSIAGTCPGDGYTF
TGTGCCAGTAGTATAGCCGGGACCTGCCCGGGCGATGGCTACACCTTC
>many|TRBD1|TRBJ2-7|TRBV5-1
CASSFEQGIYEQYF
TGCGCCAGCAGCTTCGAACAGGGGATCTACGAGCAGTACTTC
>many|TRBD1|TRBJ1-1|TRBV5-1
CASSATTGGTEAFF
TGCGCCAGCAGCGCCACTACAGGGGGAACTGAAGCTTTCTTT
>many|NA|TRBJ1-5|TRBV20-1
CSARDHSKVPSGQPQHF
TGCAGTGCTAGAGATCATAGTAAGGTCCCCTCGGGACAGCCCCAGCATTTT
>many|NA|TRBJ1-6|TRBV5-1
CASSLGFFSRGYNSPLHF
TGCGCCAGCAGCTTGGGATTTTTTTCAAGGGGTTATAATTCACCCCTCCACTTT
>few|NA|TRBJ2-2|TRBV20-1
CSARDSGPGELFF
TGCAGTGCTAGAGATTCCGGACCCGGGGAGCTGTTTTTT
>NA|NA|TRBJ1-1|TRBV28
CASSLLQTNTEAFF
TGTGCCAGCAGTTTGTTACAAACGAACACTGAAGCTTTCTTT
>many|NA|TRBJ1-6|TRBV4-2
CASSQDFRGNESPLHF
TGTGCCAGCAGCCAAGATTTTCGGGGAAACGAATCACCCCTCCACTTT
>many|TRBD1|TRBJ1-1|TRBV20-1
CSANSGQFNTEAFF
TGCAGTGCCAACTCGGGACAGTTTAACACTGAAGCTTTCTTT
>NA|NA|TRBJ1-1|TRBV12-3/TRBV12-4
CASRSNGREAFF
TGTGCCAGCAGATCCAACGGACGGGAAGCTTTCTTT
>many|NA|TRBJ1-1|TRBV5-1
CASSLEPGNTEAFF
TGCGCCAGCAGCTTGGAGCCGGGGAACACTGAAGCTTTCTTT
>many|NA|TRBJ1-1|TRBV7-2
CASSLADRNTEAFF
TGTGCCAGCAGCTTAGCCGACAGGAACACTGAAGCTTTCTTT
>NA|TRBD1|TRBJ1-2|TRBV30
CAWDGTGREDYGYTF
TGTGCCTGGGATGGGACAGGGAGGGAGGACTATGGCTACACCTTC
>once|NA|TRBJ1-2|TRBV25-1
CASSEIGYTF
TGTGCCAGCAGTGAAATTGGCTACACCTTC
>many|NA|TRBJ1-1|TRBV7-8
CASSGRMGVRVNTEAFF
TGTGCCAGCAGCGGGCGGATGGGGGTCCGCGTGAACACTGAAGCTTTCTTT
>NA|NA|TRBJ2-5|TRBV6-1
CASNPTGGQETQYF
TGTGCCAGCAACCCGACAGGAGGCCAAGAGACCCAGTACTTC
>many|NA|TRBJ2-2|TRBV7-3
CASSHGAGGNTGELFF
TGTGCCAGCAGCCACGGTGCGGGTGGTAACACCGGGGAGCTGTTTTTT
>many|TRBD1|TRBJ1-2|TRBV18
CASSPDRFQGYTF
TGTGCCAGCTCACCGGACAGGTTTCAGGGCTACACCTTC
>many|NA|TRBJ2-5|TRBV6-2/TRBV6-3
CASSYSRTGWVEETQYF
TGTGCCAGCAGTTACTCAAGGACGGGATGGGTAGAGGAGACCCAGTACTTC
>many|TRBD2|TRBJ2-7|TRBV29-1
CSTRTSGSSYEQYF
TGCAGCACAAGGACTAGCGGGAGCTCCTACGAGCAGTACTTC
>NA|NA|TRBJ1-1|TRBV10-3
CAISPRPGNYGSTEAFF
TGTGCCATCAGTCCACGACCAGGAAATTATGGTAGCACTGAAGCTTTCTTT
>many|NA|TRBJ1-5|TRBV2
CASSGGAYGNQPQHF
TGTGCCAGCAGTGGGGGTGCTTACGGCAATCAGCCCCAGCATTTT
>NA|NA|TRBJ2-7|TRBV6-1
CASSLTSGLYAF
TGTGCCAGCAGCCTGACCTCGGGGTTGTACGCCTTC
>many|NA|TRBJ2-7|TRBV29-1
CSVARENSYEQYF
TGCAGCGTAGCTAGGGAGAACTCCTACGAGCAGTACTTC
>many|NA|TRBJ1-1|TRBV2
CASRGAPGPRSTEAFF
TGTGCCAGCAGAGGCGCACCGGGACCACGGAGCACTGAAGCTTTCTTT
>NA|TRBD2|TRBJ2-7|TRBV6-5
CASSSSGRAPSYEQYF
TGTGCCAGCAGTTCAAGCGGGAGGGCCCCGTCCTACGAGCAGTACTTC
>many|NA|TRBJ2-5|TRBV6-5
CASSRRPSETQYF
TGTGCCAGCAGTCGACGACCCAGTGAGACCCAGTACTTC
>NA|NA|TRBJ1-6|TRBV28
CASSLPVKPLHF
TGTGCCAGCAGCTTGCCCGTTAAACCCCTCCACTTT
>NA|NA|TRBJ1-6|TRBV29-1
CSVDTGKVGSPLHF
TGCAGCGTTGACACAGGGAAGGTTGGATCACCCCTCCACTTT